These 8 T cell receptor beta chains originate from one sample sequenced in a study of pediatric ulcerative colitis. The data were produced by immunoSEQ multiplex PCR, yet TCRdb's version contains in-frame clones alone and is incomplete. The sample lists under 70,000 clones; around 87% were seen once. The sample taken for sequencing was blood. The receptors were gathered from a boy younger than 18 who was a control in a study of pediatric ulcerative colitis.

The chain is built from TRBV5-5 and TRBJ1-2; D perhaps matches TRBD1 (6 bases). V was clipped by 0 bases and J by 9 bases, with 12 bases between them. The CDR3 length is 13 residues. The germline V gene has CDR1 SGHKS and CDR2 YYEKEE (reference sequence). DNA for the CDR3: TGTGCCAGCAGCTTGGACAGGGAATACAGCTACACCTTC. This translates into CASSLDREYSYTF.

J is TRBJ2-1 and V is TRBV7-8, with TRBD2 matching 10 bases. The CDR3 consists of 18 residues. Per the germline V gene, CDR1 is SGHVS and CDR2 is FQNEAQ. The junction had 12 bases not matched to a gene; V was cut back by 2 bases and J by 5 bases. CDR3 residues: CASSLSVGAGGPDNEQFF. As DNA, the CDR3 is TGTGCCAGCAGCTTATCCGTGGGAGCGGGAGGGCCTGACAATGAGCAGTTCTTC.

The chain is built from TRBV4-1 and TRBJ2-3; D gene unclear. Trimming stripped 4 bases from V and 2 bases from J, with 7 bases between. Looked up from germline, CDR1 is MGHRA and CDR2 is YSYEKL. This CDR3 has 13 residues. The CDR3 DNA reads as TGCGCCAGCAGCCGTTACTACACAGATACGCAGTATTTT. Translation: CASSRYYTDTQYF.

The gene calls are TRBV4-1 and TRBJ2-2; unclear D gene. Germline V gives CDR1 MGHRA, CDR2 YSYEKL. The V end was cut by 4 bases, the J end by 6 bases, with 6 bases between. The CDR3 has 12 amino acids. CDR3 bases: TGCGCCAGCAGCCCTAATCCCGGGGAGCTGTTTTTT. Translated: CASSPNPGELFF.

This chain connects TRBV19 to TRBJ1-5; tentatively, D is TRBD1 (5 bases). This CDR3 is 14 amino acids long. In germline, CDR1 is LNHDA, CDR2 SQIVND (reference sequence). V was trimmed by 3 bases and J by 4 bases, leaving 10 bases between them. The CDR3 protein is CASSIPDRNQPQHF. The CDR3, as DNA: TGTGCCAGTAGTATTCCCGACAGAAATCAGCCCCAGCATTTT.

The chain employs TRBV11-3 and TRBJ2-1; D remains unclear. CDR1 SGHNT and CDR2 YENEEA come from the germline V gene. The CDR3 is 12 amino acids. Between the trimmed V and J ends, which lost 5 bases and 0 bases, there was a span of 2 bases. In nucleotides, the CDR3 is TGTGCCAGCAGCCTCTCCTACAATGAGCAGTTCTTC. Translation gives CASSLSYNEQFF.

The V gene is TRBV7-2, the J gene TRBJ2-7; D gene ambiguous. Per the germline V gene, CDR1 is SGHTA and CDR2 is FQGNSA. The CDR3 contains 13 residues. V shed 5 bases and J shed 5 bases, with 13 bases lying between them. For the CDR3, the DNA is TGTGCCAGCAGCCGGTTGGTAGTAGACGAGCAGTACTTC. This gives the protein CASSRLVVDEQYF.

The chain is built from TRBV21-1 and TRBJ1-2. TRBV21-1 is a pseudogene segment. The length of the CDR3 is 15 residues. CDR3 sequence: CASRHLRRAVRGYTF. DNA for the CDR3: TGTGCCAGCAGGCACCTCCGGCGGGCAGTCCGAGGCTACACCTTC.